This T cell receptor beta chain appears in the sequencing data of a study of blood T cell repertoires in COVID-19. Study-level background: From the United States, Italy and Spain came samples of acute and convalescent COVID-19. T cells, B-cell-depleted T cells, or PBMCs provided the cDNA or gDNA that served as material.

This clone has just one count. The V and J ends lost 9 bases and 0 bases respectively, with 13 bases between them. Germline CDR1 and CDR2: SNHLY and FYNNEI. This CDR3 spans 14 amino acids. In the authors' methods: Reference gene primer amplification gave estimated nucleated cell counts. Clones were read by immunoSEQ multiplex PCR, and TCRdb kept only the in-frame ones, dropping some. V and J calls and clone size are as listed in that table; D and trimming were resolved from the DNA. The profile shows approximately 150,000 clones, around 84% of them singletons. The sequencing sample was made of peripheral blood. The chain links TRBV2 to TRBJ2-3; a possible D gene is TRBD2 (6 bases). The TCR originated in a human donor in a cohort sampled during active COVID-19. CDR3 sequence reads: CASSSTRSTDTQYF. CDR3 nucleotide sequence: TGTGCCAGTTCCTCGACTAGAAGCACAGATACGCAGTATTTT.